This entry is about one T cell receptor (beta chain). Antigen unknown. Using immunoSEQ multiplex PCR, the repertoire was profiled, and TCRdb retains in-frame clones only, with some absent. The repertoire holds about 69,000 clones, 90% seen once, with about 10% in the top ten. The entry originates in a study of OX40 agonist ivuxolimab in advanced cancers. Study-wide context: Prior anti-PD-1, anti-PD-L1 or anti-CTLA-4 therapy did not bar entry, and more than 35% had some.

CDR1 is LNHDA, CDR2 SQIVND, per germline (reference sequence). This CDR3 contains 14 residues. Trimming left V 7 bases short and J 2 bases short, with 9 bases between. Findings and caveats of the study: On average, a greater number of expanded clones characterised CD8+ T cells relative to CD4+. Among the least clonally expanded were partial responders at 0.1-3.0 mg/kg. By week 6 at 0.1 to 3.0 mg/kg, blood CD4+ and CD8+ T cells had expanded clonally.

The source is an adult with an advanced solid tumor such as melanoma, head and neck, liver or kidney cancer. The chain couples TRBV19 to TRBJ2-6; perhaps TRBD1 as D (5 bases). Sequences were derived from CD4+ or CD8+ T cells sorted from blood, sampled in a trial of the OX40 agonist ivuxolimab. The DNA for the CDR3 is TGTGCCAGTAACTTAGGGGCTGGGGCCAACGTCCTGACTTTC. As protein: CASNLGAGANVLTF.